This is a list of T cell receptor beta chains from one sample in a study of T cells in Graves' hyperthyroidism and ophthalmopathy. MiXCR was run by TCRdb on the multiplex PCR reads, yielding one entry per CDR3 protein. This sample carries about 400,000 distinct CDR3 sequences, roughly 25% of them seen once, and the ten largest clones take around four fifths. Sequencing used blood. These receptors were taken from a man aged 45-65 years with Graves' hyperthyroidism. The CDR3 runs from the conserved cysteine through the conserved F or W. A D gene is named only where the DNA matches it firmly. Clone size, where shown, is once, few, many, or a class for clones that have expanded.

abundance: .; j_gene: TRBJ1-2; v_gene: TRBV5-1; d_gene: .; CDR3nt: TGCGCCAGCAGCTTGGTGGGGGGCTACTATGGCTACACCTTC; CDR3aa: CASSLVGGYYGYTF
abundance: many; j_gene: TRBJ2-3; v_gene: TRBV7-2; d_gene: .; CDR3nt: TGTGCCAGCAACGACCCCGGGGGTACGCAGTATTTT; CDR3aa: CASNDPGGTQYF
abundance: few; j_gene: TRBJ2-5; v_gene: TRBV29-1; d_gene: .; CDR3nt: TGCAGCGTTGCGCCTAGGCAGAACCAAGAGACCCAGTACTTC; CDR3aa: CSVAPRQNQETQYF
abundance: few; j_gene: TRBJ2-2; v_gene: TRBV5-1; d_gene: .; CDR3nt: TGCGCCAGCAGCCCTCCCGGGGGAGCGAGGGAGCTGTTTTTT; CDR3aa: CASSPPGGARELFF
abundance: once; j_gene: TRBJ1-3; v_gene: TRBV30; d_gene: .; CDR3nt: TGTGCCTGGGGACGGCGCTCTGGAAACACCATATATTTT; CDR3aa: CAWGRRSGNTIYF
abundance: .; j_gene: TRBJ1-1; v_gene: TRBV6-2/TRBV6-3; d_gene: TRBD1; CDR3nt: TGTGCCAGCAGTTACCTTAAAGATAGGCTACAGGGGGCAAACACTGAAGCTTTCTTT; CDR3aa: CASSYLKDRLQGANTEAFF
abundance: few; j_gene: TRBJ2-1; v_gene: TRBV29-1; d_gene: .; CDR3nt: TGCAGCGTTGAGGGGCGGGGACTCTACAATGAGCAGTTCTTC; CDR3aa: CSVEGRGLYNEQFF
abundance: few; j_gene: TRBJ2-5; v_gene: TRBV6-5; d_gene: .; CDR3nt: TGTGCCAGCAGTTACTCGAATTGGGGGGAGACCCAGTACTTC; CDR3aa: CASSYSNWGETQYF
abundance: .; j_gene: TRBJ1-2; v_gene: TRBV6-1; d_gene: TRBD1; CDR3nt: TGTGCCAGCAGTCGGGACAGGGAGGACTATGGCTACACCTTC; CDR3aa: CASSRDREDYGYTF
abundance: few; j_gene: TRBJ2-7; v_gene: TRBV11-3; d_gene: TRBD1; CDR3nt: TGTGCCAGCAGCCCAGACAGGGGCCCCCACGAGCAGTACTTC; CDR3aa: CASSPDRGPHEQYF
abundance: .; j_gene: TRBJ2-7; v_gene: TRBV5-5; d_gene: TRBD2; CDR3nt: TGTGCCAGCAGCTTGGTGGCGGGAGCCCACGAGCAGTACTTC; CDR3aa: CASSLVAGAHEQYF
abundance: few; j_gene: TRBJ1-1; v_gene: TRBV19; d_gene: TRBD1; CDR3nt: TGTGCCAGTAGTCCCGACAGGGGGCAAGGTGTCACTGAAGCTTTCTTT; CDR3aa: CASSPDRGQGVTEAFF
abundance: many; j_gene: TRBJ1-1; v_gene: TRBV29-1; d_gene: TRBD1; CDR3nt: TGCAGCGTTCCCGGACAGGGGGTGACTGAAGCTTTCTTT; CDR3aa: CSVPGQGVTEAFF
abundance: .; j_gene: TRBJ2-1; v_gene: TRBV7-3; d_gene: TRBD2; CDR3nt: TGTGCCAGCAGCCAGGAGGGAGGAGGGCTAGCGGGAGCGGAAGAGCAGTTCTTC; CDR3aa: CASSQEGGGLAGAEEQFF
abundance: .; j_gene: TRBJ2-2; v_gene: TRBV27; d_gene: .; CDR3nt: TGTGCCAGCAAAGAAAAGAACACCGGGGAGCTGTTTTTT; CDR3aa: CASKEKNTGELFF
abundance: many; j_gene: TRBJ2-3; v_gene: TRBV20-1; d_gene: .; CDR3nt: TGCAGTGCTAGAGGGGGACCGAAGTCGGATACGCAGTATTTT; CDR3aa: CSARGGPKSDTQYF
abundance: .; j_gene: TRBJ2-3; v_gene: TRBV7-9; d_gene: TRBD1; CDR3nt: TGTGCCAGCAGCGCCCCTCGGACAGGGGTGGTCACAGATACGCAGTATTTT; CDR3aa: CASSAPRTGVVTDTQYF
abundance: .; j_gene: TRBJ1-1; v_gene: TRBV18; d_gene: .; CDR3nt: TGTGCCAGCGGCCAGGAGGTGAACACTGAAGCTTTCTTT; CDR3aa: CASGQEVNTEAFF
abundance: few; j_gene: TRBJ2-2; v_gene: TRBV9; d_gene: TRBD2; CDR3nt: TGTGCCAGCAGCGCTAGCGGGTCCGGGGAGCTGTTTTTT; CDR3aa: CASSASGSGELFF
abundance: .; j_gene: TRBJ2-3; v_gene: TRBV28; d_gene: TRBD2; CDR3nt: TGTGCCAGCAGTTCTCGCGGACTAGCGGGGGGCACAGATACGCAGTATTTT; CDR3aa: CASSSRGLAGGTDTQYF
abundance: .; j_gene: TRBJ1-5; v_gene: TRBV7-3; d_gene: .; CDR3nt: TGTGCCAGCAGCTTAAGTCCGGGTCAGCCCCAGCATTTT; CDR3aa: CASSLSPGQPQHF
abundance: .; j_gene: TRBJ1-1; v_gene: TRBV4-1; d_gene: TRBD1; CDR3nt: TGCGCCAGCAGCCAACCCGGGACAGGGCGGCGGAACACTGAAGCTTTCTTT; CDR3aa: CASSQPGTGRRNTEAFF
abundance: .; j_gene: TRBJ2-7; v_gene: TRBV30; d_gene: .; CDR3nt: TGTGCCTGGAGTGTACAGGGTAGCAGGCAGTACTTC; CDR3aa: CAWSVQGSRQYF
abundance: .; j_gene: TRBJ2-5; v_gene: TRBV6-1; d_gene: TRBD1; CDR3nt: TGTGCCAGCAGTGAGAGGGCAGGGGGACCACAAGAGACCCAGTACTTC; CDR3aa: CASSERAGGPQETQYF
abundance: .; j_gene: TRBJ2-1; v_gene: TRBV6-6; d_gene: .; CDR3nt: TGTGCCTGCAGTTACTCGGGGGTTAGGGATGAGCAGTTCTTC; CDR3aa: CACSYSGVRDEQFF
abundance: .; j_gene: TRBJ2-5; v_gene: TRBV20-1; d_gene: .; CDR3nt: TGCAGTGCTAGAGACTCAAGTGGGTCGAGTCAAGAGACCCAGTACTTC; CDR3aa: CSARDSSGSSQETQYF
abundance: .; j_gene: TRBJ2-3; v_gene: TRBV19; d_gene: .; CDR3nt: TGTGCCAGTAGTATTACCCCTAGATGGGGCCAGGATACGCAGTATTTT; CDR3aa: CASSITPRWGQDTQYF
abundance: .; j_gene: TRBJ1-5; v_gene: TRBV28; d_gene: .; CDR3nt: TGTGCCAGCAGGCTTACTGGCAATCAGCCCCAGCATTTT; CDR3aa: CASRLTGNQPQHF
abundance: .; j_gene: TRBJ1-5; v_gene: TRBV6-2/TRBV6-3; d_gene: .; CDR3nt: TGTGCCAGCAGTTACTCTTCGGACCCTTTTGGCAATCAGCCCCAGCATTTT; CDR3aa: CASSYSSDPFGNQPQHF
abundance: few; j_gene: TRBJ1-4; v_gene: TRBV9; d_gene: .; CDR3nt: TGTGCCAGCAGCGTAGGGGGGGTTAATGAAAAACTGTTTTTT; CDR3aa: CASSVGGVNEKLFF
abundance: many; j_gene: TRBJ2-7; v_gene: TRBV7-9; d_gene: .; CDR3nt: TGTGCCAGCAGCTTAGCGGACTCCTACGAGCAGTACTTC; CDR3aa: CASSLADSYEQYF
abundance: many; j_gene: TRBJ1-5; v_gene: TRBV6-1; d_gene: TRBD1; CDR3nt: TGTGCCAGCGGACAGGGCCAAAATCAGCCCCAGCATTTT; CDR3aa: CASGQGQNQPQHF
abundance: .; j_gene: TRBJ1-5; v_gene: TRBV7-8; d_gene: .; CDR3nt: TGTGCCAGCAGCTTAAGTTTAGGGACTCAGCCCCAGCATTTT; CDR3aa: CASSLSLGTQPQHF
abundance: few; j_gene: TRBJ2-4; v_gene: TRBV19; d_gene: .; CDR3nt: TGTGCCAGTAGTATCGGGGGACCGGGAAACATTCAGTACTTC; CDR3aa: CASSIGGPGNIQYF
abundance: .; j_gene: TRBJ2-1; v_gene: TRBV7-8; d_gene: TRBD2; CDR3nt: TGTGCCAGCAGGGAAGGCTCGGGAGGGACCAATGAGCAGTTCTTC; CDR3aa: CASREGSGGTNEQFF
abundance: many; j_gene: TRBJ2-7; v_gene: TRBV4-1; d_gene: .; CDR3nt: TGTGCCAGCAGCCGCGGGCAGGGGTACGAGCAGTACTTC; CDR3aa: CASSRGQGYEQYF
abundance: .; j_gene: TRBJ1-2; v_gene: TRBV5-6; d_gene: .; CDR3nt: TGTGCCAGCAGCTTGACAGGGCGGAACTATGGCTACACCTTC; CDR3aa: CASSLTGRNYGYTF
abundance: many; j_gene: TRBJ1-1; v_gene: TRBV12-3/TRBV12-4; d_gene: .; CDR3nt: TGTGCCAGCAGTTTCGGCGGGGTCCGCACTGAAGCTTTCTTT; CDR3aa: CASSFGGVRTEAFF
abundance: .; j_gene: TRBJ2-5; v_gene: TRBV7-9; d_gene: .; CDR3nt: TGTGCCAGCGAAGAAGAGACCCAGTACTTC; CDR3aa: CASEEETQYF
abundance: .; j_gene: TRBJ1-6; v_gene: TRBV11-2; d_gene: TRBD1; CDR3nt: TGTGCCAGCAGGGGGATTGGACAGGGGAATCCACCCCTCCACTTT; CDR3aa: CASRGIGQGNPPLHF
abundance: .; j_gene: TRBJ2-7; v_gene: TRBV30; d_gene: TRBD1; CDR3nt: TGTGCCTGGAGTACCGACAGGGTCGAGCAGTACTTC; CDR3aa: CAWSTDRVEQYF
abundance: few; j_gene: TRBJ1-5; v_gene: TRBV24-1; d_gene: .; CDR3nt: TGTGCCACCAGTGATACAGGTTCCCTGAGCAATCAGCCCCAGCATTTT; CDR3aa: CATSDTGSLSNQPQHF
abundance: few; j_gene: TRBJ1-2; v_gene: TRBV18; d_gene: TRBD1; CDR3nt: TGTGCCAGCTCACTCGCTGTCGGACAGGTTGATGGCTACACCTTC; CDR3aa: CASSLAVGQVDGYTF
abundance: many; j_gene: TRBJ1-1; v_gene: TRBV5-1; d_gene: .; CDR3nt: TGCGCCAGCAGCTTAGACCTCGCAGGGACCACTGAAGCTTTCTTT; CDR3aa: CASSLDLAGTTEAFF
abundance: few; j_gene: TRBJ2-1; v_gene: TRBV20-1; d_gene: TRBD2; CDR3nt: TGCAGTGCTAAGGGACTAGCGGGAGGAAATGAGCAGTTCTTC; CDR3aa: CSAKGLAGGNEQFF
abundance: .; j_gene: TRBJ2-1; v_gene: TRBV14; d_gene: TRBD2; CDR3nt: TGTGCCAGCAGCCCCTTAGCGGGCACGGTTAGCAATGAGCAGTTCTTC; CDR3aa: CASSPLAGTVSNEQFF
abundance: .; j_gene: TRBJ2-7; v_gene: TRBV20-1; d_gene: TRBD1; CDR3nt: TGCAGTGCTAGTTTTCGGGACAGGGGCCGCTACGAGCAGTACTTC; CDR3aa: CSASFRDRGRYEQYF
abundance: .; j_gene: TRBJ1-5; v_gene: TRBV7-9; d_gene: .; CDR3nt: TGTGCCAGCAGTTGGGACGGGGGGGAAGCCCAGCATTTT; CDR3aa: CASSWDGGEAQHF
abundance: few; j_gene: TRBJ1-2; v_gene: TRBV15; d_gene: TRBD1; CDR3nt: TGTGCCACCTATCCGGGACAGGGGGTCCCAAATGGCTACACCTTC; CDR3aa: CATYPGQGVPNGYTF
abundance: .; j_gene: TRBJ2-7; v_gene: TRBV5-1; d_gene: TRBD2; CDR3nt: TGCGCCAGCAGCCATAGCGGGCCTGGGGCCTACGAGCAGTACTTC; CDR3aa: CASSHSGPGAYEQYF
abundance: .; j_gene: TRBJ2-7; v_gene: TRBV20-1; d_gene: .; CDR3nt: TGCAGTGCTGGAGTAGGGTACGAGCAGTACTTC; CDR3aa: CSAGVGYEQYF